The entry below describes one T cell receptor beta chain. This clonotype was counted a few times. Its specific antigen is unknown. A read error may account for a junction end that differs from germline. To demonstrate the VDJtools post-analysis software, TCR beta repertoires were profiled from the peripheral blood of about a dozen young patients with multiple sclerosis. The multiple sclerosis patients were children and adolescents ranging in age from roughly 6 to 15 years. Taken from the germline V gene (reference sequence), the CDR1 and CDR2 loops are SSHAT and FNYEAQ. From cysteine to phenylalanine, the CDR3 is 15 amino acids long. Of all the DNA, just the CDR3 is kept, 45 bases in frame from base 1. Receptors were amplified or captured by PCR. Sequencing relied on an Illumina HiSeq 2500. Unique molecular identifiers were incorporated into TCR beta cDNA libraries to reduce PCR and sequencing biases. Roughly 0.5 million cDNA molecules were obtained per 1 to 10 million input T cells, so each molecule approximated one T cell. The same protocol used for the earlier healthy control dataset was applied to prepare and sequence the patient libraries. Samples belonging to the same batch were prepared together, multiplexed and sequenced on a shared HiSeq lane. The paper's processing steps were these. MIGEC handled the raw barcoded reads, throwing out single-read molecular identifier groups before consensus assembly and CDR3 extraction. Clonotype tables were post-analysed with VDJtools, normalizing diversity by down-sampling all datasets to the smallest sample size. To correct batch-related cross-sample contamination, repertoire overlap clustering matched CDR3 amino acid sequences but not nucleotide sequences. Using fastp at Q25 and MiXCR, TCRdb reprocessed the public reads and kept productive beta chains. One record per CDR3 amino acid sequence lists the most common genes and DNA. The V and J calls and clone size are TCRdb's, not the authors'. The sample table lists roughly 800,000 distinct CDR3 sequences, approximately 53% of them with a count of one. Approximately 4.5% of the sample is in the top ten clones.

This specimen comes from a study of post-analysis software for immune sequencing data (dated by TCRdb to between 2014 and 2017). Regarding the study in general: Disease courses on record covered relapsing-remitting, secondary progressive and progressive-relapsing multiple sclerosis, though some patients had no subtype annotation. The patient repertoires were compared against about a dozen previously published healthy control repertoires obtained from donors aged roughly 6 to 28 years. A subset of samples was prepared in parallel using single-end sample barcoding, then pooled and co-amplified after Illumina adapter ligation. Findings and caveats that apply to the study as a whole: Direct clustering with F measure revealed strong co-clustering of samples prepared in the same batch, which led to a batch-effect correction. The control group was slightly older than the multiple sclerosis patient group. Significantly lower normalized Chao1 diversity was found in multiple sclerosis patients than in controls, suggesting substantial peripheral T-cell clonal expansion. Patients showed significantly higher frequencies than controls for several TRBV segments, among them TRBV5-6, TRBV5-1 and TRBV20-1.

This sequence uses TRBV7-7 and TRBJ2-5; the D element might be TRBD1 or TRBD2, as each aligns at 5 bases. The TCR originated in a girl under 18 with multiple sclerosis. The sample consisted of blood. CDR3 region: CASSRDQGPQETQYF. The nucleotide sequence is TGTGCTAGCAGCCGGGACCAAGGGCCCCAAGAGACCCAGTACTTC.